This T cell receptor (beta chain) was obtained from a study of CXCR3-negative and CXCR3-positive naive CD8 T cells. The CDR3 consists of 17 residues. Germline V gene lookup returns CDR1 MDHEN and CDR2 SYDVKM. cDNA libraries for TRB were generated by 5' RACE incorporating UMI labels. After re-calling the 5' RACE reads, TCRdb lists one entry per CDR3 protein, DNA absent. The repertoire table contains 45,000 to 65,000 distinct CDR3 sequences. The rearrangement links TRBV28 to TRBJ2-7; TCRdb indicates TRBD1, and absent DNA this call remains unverified. The receptor was isolated from a human donor in good health. Some clones in this sample may be carry-over from other donors' samples. What was sequenced was memory CD8+ T cells from blood. The CDR3 loop reads CASSLSSGQRSSYEQYF.